This is a list of T cell receptor beta chains from one sample in a study of graft-versus-host responses after intestinal transplantation. The table came from immunoSEQ multiplex PCR; TCRdb's copy has only in-frame clones and leaves some out. The repertoire holds approximately 88,000 clones, with under 90% as singletons. These receptors' targets are unknown. Sequencing used unstimulated CD4+ T cells sorted from spleen or lymph node cells, obtained before intestinal transplant. All receptors come from a human donor who received an intestinal transplant. The CDR3 runs from the conserved cysteine through the conserved F or W. A D gene is named only where the DNA matches it firmly. Expanded clones get a size class; other rows say once, few or many, or leave the size out.

d_call	v_call	j_call	clone_size	cdr3_nt	cdr3_aa
-	TRBV15	TRBJ2-1	-	TGTGCCACCAGAGACCCCAGGGGAGGGAGTTACAATGAGCAGTTCTTC	CATRDPRGGSYNEQFF
-	TRBV5-1	TRBJ1-2	-	TGCGCCAGCAGCCAGGGGCTGATGGACTATGGCTACACCTTC	CASSQGLMDYGYTF
-	TRBV5-1	TRBJ1-2	-	TGCGCCAGCAGCCCGGACACCTATGGCTACACCTTC	CASSPDTYGYTF
TRBD1	TRBV2	TRBJ2-5	-	TGTGCCAGCAGTGGGACAGGGTCCCAAGAGACCCAGTACTTC	CASSGTGSQETQYF
-	TRBV5-5	TRBJ1-2	-	TGTGCCAGCAGCTTGGCGGGAAGGGCTAACTATGGCTACACCTTC	CASSLAGRANYGYTF
-	TRBV18	TRBJ1-3	-	TGTGCCAGCTCACCTCAAAGGACCGGAGCAGGGGGAAACACCATATATTTT	CASSPQRTGAGGNTIYF
-	TRBV27	TRBJ1-5	-	TGTGCCAGCAGCCGGACACCGGTCTGGGGCAATCAGCCCCAGCATTTT	CASSRTPVWGNQPQHF
-	TRBV5-6	TRBJ2-2	-	TGTGCCAGCAGAATACGGACCGGGGAGCTGTTTTTT	CASRIRTGELFF
-	TRBV5-1	TRBJ2-3	-	TGCGCCAGCAGCCCGGGGGTAAAGGCAAGGGATACGCAGTATTTT	CASSPGVKARDTQYF
-	TRBV6-5	TRBJ2-7	few	TGTGCCAGCAGTTACTCGAAGGTTCGCGGCTACGAGCAGTACTTC	CASSYSKVRGYEQYF
-	TRBV12-5	TRBJ2-7	-	TGTGCTAGTGGTTACGGGGTCCAAACCAAATCCTACGAGCAGTACTTC	CASGYGVQTKSYEQYF
TRBD1	TRBV11-3	TRBJ2-1	-	TGTGCCAGCAGCCCTAGTGGGGACAGGGGATACAATGAGCAGTTCTTC	CASSPSGDRGYNEQFF
TRBD2	TRBV10-3	TRBJ2-2	-	TGTGCCATCAGCGGGGGGGCCGGGACCGGGGAGCTGTTTTTT	CAISGGAGTGELFF
-	TRBV1	TRBJ1-4	-	TGCACCAGCAGCCAAGAATCGACGAGGAAGCCGGGTCCGACTAATGAAAAACTGTTTTTT	CTSSQESTRKPGPTNEKLFF
-	TRBV10-3	TRBJ1-1	-	TGTGCCATCAGTGAAGCAGGGGTCACTGAAGCTTTCTTT	CAISEAGVTEAFF